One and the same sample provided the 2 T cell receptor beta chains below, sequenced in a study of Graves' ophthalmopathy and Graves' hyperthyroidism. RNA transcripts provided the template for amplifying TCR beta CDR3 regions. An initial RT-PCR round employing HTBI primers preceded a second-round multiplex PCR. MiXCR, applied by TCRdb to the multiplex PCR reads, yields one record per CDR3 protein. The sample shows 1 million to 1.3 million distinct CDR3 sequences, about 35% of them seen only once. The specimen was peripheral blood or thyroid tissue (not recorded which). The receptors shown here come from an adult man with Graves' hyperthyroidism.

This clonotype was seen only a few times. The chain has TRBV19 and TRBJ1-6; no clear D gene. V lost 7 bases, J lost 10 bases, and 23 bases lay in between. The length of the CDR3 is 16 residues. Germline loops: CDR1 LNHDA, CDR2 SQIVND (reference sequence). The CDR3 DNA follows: TGTGCCAGTACCCCGAGAGGTTCGGGAACTCTATCACCCCTCCACTTT. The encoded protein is CASTPRGSGTLSPLHF.

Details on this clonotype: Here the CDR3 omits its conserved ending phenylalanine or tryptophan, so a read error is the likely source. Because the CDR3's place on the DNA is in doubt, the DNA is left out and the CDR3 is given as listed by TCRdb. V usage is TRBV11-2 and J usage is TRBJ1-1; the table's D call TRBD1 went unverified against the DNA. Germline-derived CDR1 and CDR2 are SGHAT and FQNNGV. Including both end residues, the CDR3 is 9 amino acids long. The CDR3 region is CASSLGDRH.